The 21 T cell receptor beta chains below all came from one sample that was sequenced in a study of tumour-infiltrating T cells in Burkitt lymphoma. Clones were read by immunoSEQ multiplex PCR, and TCRdb kept only the in-frame ones, dropping some. The data show around 50,000 clones, 31% seen once. The sample was tumor tissue. These receptors were collected from a human donor with Burkitt lymphoma.

This clone was counted a few times. The V and J genes are TRBV2 and TRBJ2-2, with a tentative D call TRBD1 (5 bases). V was pared by 8 bases and J by 2 bases, with 12 bases between. This CDR3 spans 14 amino acids. The germline CDR1 and CDR2 sequences are SNHLY and FYNNEI. CDR3 sequence reads: CASRDSYNTGELFF. The CDR3 DNA sequence: TGTGCCAGCCGAGACAGTTACAACACCGGGGAGCTGTTTTTT. Drawing the rest from reference TRBV2 and TRBJ2-2, the complete variable domain is EPEVTQTPSHQVTQMGQEVILRCVPISNHLYFYWYRQILGQKVEFLVSFYNNEISEKSEIFDDQFSVERPDGSNFTLKIRSTKLEDSAMYFCASRDSYNTGELFFGEGSRLTVL.

The V and J genes are TRBV13 and TRBJ1-2; D gene uncertain. This CDR3 has 14 residues. CDR1 PRHDT and CDR2 FYEKMQ come from the germline V gene (reference sequence). V gave up 0 bases and J gave up 8 bases, with 13 bases separating them. The chain's CDR3 is CASSLGPRPRGYTF. The CDR3 nucleotides are TGTGCCAGCAGCTTAGGTCCGAGGCCGCGCGGCTACACCTTC.

This chain links TRBV5-1 with TRBJ1-4; 9 positions match TRBD1. The CDR3 extends over 16 amino acids. V shed 3 bases, J shed 0 bases, and the junction held 3 bases outside the gene matches. Germline CDR1 reads SGHRS; CDR2 reads YFSETQ. Here the CDR3 reads CASSWDREATNEKLFF. The CDR3 DNA sequence: TGCGCCAGCAGCTGGGACAGGGAGGCAACTAATGAAAAACTGTTTTTT.

The chain recombines TRBV5-1 with TRBJ2-5; 7 nucleotides match TRBD1. The CDR3 runs 13 residues. V lost 3 bases to trimming and J lost 3 bases; unmatched junction nucleotides: 2. CDR1 and CDR2 (germline): SGHRS, YFSETQ. CDR3: CASSWDSKETQYF. For the CDR3, the DNA is TGCGCCAGCAGCTGGGACAGTAAAGAGACCCAGTACTTC.

The rearrangement links TRBV7-2 to TRBJ2-1; D might be TRBD2 (6 bases). The germline gives CDR1 SGHTA, CDR2 FQGNSA. The CDR3 has 16 residues. The ends were cut back, 1 base at V and 2 bases at J, with 12 bases in the middle. The CDR3 spells CASSLVGPGAYNEQFF. CDR3 nucleotides: TGTGCCAGCAGCTTAGTTGGGCCGGGGGCCTACAATGAGCAGTTCTTC.

This clone was observed a handful of times. The chain uses TRBV20-1 and TRBJ1-1; possible D gene TRBD1, 6 bases. V was trimmed by 5 bases and J by 7 bases, leaving 11 bases between them. The CDR3 covers 11 residues. Germline V gives CDR1 DFQATT, CDR2 SNEGSKA (reference sequence). CDR3 DNA: TGCAGTGCTGCGGACAGCCGTGAAGCTTTCTTT. This codes for CSAADSREAFF.

The CDR3 spells CASSRPGETQYF. The CDR3, as DNA: TGTGCCAGCAGCCGCCCCGGGGAGACCCAGTACTTC. V is TRBV7-8 and J is TRBJ2-5; no firm D call. The V end lost 5 bases, the J end lost 5 bases, and 9 bases lay between the germline ends. This CDR3 comprises 12 residues. CDR1 is SGHVS and CDR2 is FQNEAQ in the germline V gene.

The chain combines TRBV5-4 with TRBJ1-2; 10 bases map to TRBD1. CDR1 and CDR2 from the germline V gene are SGHNT and YYREEE (reference sequence). CDR3 size: 17 residues. V shed 1 base and J 0 bases; nucleotides not matched to a gene: 6. The CDR3 DNA is TGTGCCAGCAGCTTGTCTGCCGGACAGGGGGCTAACTATGGCTACACCTTC. It encodes CASSLSAGQGANYGYTF.

This clone was seen only a few times. The chain carries TRBV20-1 and TRBJ2-5; 7 positions agree with TRBD2. The germline gives CDR1 DFQATT, CDR2 SNEGSKA (reference sequence). The CDR3 is 11 amino acids. Trimming took 0 bases from V and 10 from J; bases not matched to a gene: 2. CDR3 DNA: TGCAGTGCTAGAGATCCGGGAGGCCAGTACTTC. Translating it yields CSARDPGGQYF.

This clone has more than one count but fewer than ten. The rearrangement links TRBV7-7 to TRBJ2-5; D is ambiguous. The CDR3 covers 13 residues. Looked up from germline, CDR1 is SSHAT and CDR2 is FNYEAQ (reference sequence). V lost 1 base and J lost 4, with 7 bases in between. The CDR3 region is CASSLGKGETQYF. The DNA of the CDR3 is TGTGCCAGCAGCTTAGGGAAGGGAGAGACCCAGTACTTC.

In its sample, this clone was seen a few times. The chain carries TRBV2 and TRBJ2-4, with D perhaps TRBD2 (5 bases). This CDR3 has 13 amino acids. CDR1 SNHLY and CDR2 FYNNEI come from the germline V gene. V gave up 9 bases and J gave up 1 base, with 10 bases separating them. Here the CDR3 DNA reads TGTGCCAGTTTTGGAGGTGCCAAAAACATTCAGTACTTC. Encoded protein: CASFGGAKNIQYF.

This rearrangement joins TRBV4-2 to TRBJ2-5; TRBD1 agrees at 9 bases. V shed 0 bases, J shed 5 bases, and the junction held 7 bases outside the gene matches. The CDR3 loop spans 16 amino acids. In germline, CDR1 is LGHNA, CDR2 YNFKEQ. The CDR3 is CASSQDMGQGRETQYF. The CDR3 DNA reads TGTGCCAGCAGCCAAGATATGGGACAGGGTAGGGAGACCCAGTACTTC.

In its sample, this clone was seen a few times. J is TRBJ1-1 and V is TRBV20-1; D is uncertain. From germline, CDR1 is DFQATT and CDR2 SNEGSKA (reference sequence). The CDR3 extends over 11 amino acids. DNA of the CDR3: TGCAGCGTACCGCCGAACACTGAAGCTTTCTTT. It specifies CSVPPNTEAFF.

The V gene is TRBV7-9, the J gene TRBJ1-1, with D possibly being TRBD1 (6 bases). V was cut by 3 bases and J by 0 bases, with 8 bases left in between. CDR3 length equals 14 residues. CDR1 and CDR2 from the germline V gene are SEHNR and FQNEAQ (reference sequence). CDR3 sequence (DNA): TGTGCCAGCAGCTTGGGACAATTGAACACTGAAGCTTTCTTT. This encodes CASSLGQLNTEAFF.

This clone was detected only once. The chain carries TRBV9 and TRBJ2-1; 8 bases align to TRBD2. Germline CDR1 is SGDLS and CDR2 is YYNGEE. The junction had 2 bases not matched to a gene; V was cut back by 3 bases and J by 6 bases. The CDR3 spans 13 residues. CDR3: CASSAGTSNEQFF. DNA of the CDR3: TGTGCCAGCAGCGCCGGGACTAGCAATGAGCAGTTCTTC.

The chain joins TRBV9 to TRBJ2-1, with no clear D. The CDR3 consists of 15 residues. The V end lost 0 bases, the J end lost 0 bases, and 7 bases lay between the germline ends. From germline, CDR1 is SGDLS and CDR2 YYNGEE. CDR3 coding DNA: TGTGCCAGCAGCGTAGGGGGATACTCCTACAATGAGCAGTTCTTC. Amino acids: CASSVGGYSYNEQFF.

V is TRBV2 and J is TRBJ2-2; D gene uncertain. Trimming cost V 4 bases and J 6 bases, with 15 bases left between them. The V gene's germline CDR1 is SNHLY and CDR2 FYNNEI. This CDR3 comprises 15 residues. The CDR3 nucleotides read TGTGCCAGCAGTGTTCCGGGCCCCCGGGCCGGGGAGCTGTTTTTT. This sequence encodes CASSVPGPRAGELFF.

J is TRBJ2-7 and V is TRBV7-3, with 8 nucleotides matching TRBD2. After removal of 1 base from V and 1 base from J, the junction contained 6 bases not matched to a gene. This CDR3 is built from 16 residues. CDR1 is SGHTA and CDR2 is FQGTGA in the germline V gene. CDR3 sequence (DNA): TGTGCCAGCAGCTTAAAGGGGGGACTAGGGTCCTACGAGCAGTACTTC. Encoded protein: CASSLKGGLGSYEQYF.

This clone was detected only a few times. The chain is built from TRBV28 and TRBJ1-6; D is perhaps TRBD1 (5 bases). The CDR3 loop spans 13 amino acids. Between the trimmed V and J ends, which lost 4 bases and 7 bases, there was a span of 8 bases. Germline values: CDR1 MDHEN, CDR2 SYDVKM. The CDR3 DNA follows: TGTGCCAGCAGTTCCTGGGGGAATTCACCCCTCCACTTT. Protein product: CASSSWGNSPLHF.

The CDR3 here is CASSPGLGENYGYTF. The CDR3 nucleotides read TGTGCCAGCTCACCGGGGTTGGGGGAAAACTATGGCTACACCTTC. This chain joins TRBV18 and TRBJ1-2; possibly TRBD1 for D (5 bases). The germline V and J ends were trimmed by 3 bases and 2 bases, with 13 bases remaining between them. Per germline, CDR1 KGHSH and CDR2 LQKENI. This CDR3 is 15 amino acids long.

The table lists this clone with a few counts. The DNA of the CDR3 is TGTGCCAGTAGGCTAAGGGGTACTTCTGAAGCTTTCTTT. Protein: CASRLRGTSEAFF. The J gene is TRBJ1-1, the V gene TRBV19, with D possibly TRBD1 on 5 matching bases. Trimming removed 6 bases from V and 6 bases from J, with 14 bases in between. CDR1 LNHDA and CDR2 SQIVND come from the germline V gene (reference sequence). The CDR3 is made up of 13 amino acids.